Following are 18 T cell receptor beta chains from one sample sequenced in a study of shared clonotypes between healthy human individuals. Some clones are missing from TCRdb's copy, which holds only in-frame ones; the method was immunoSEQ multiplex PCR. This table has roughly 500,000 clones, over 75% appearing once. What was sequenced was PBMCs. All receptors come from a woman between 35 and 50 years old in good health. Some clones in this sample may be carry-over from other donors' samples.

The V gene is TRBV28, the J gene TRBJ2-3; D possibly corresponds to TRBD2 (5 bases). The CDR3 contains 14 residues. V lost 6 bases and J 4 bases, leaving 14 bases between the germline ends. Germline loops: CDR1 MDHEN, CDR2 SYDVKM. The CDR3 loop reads CASRGWGSADTQYF. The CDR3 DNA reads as TGTGCCAGCAGGGGTTGGGGTAGCGCAGATACGCAGTATTTT.

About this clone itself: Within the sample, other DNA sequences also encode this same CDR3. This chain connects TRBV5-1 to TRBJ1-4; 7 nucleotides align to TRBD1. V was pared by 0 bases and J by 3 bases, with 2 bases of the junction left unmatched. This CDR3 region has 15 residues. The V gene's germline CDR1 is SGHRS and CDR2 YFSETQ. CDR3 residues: CASSLGDRSNEKLFF. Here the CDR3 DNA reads TGCGCCAGCAGCTTGGGGGACAGATCTAATGAAAAACTGTTTTTT.

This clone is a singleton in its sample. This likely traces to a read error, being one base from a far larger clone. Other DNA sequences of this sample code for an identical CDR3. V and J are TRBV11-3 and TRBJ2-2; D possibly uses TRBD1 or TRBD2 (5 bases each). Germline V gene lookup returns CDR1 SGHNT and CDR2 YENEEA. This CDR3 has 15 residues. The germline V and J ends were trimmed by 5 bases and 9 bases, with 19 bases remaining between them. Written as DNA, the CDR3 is TGTGCCAGCAGCACCACCCTAGCTGGGACCCGGGAGCTGTTTTTT. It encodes CASSTTLAGTRELFF.

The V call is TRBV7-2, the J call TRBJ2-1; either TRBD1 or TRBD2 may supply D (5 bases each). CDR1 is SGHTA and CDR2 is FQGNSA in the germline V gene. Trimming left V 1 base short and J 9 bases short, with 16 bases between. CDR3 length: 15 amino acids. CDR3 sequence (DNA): TGTGCCAGCAGCTTAGTAACGGGGCTAGTGGGTGAGCAGTTCTTC. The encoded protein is CASSLVTGLVGEQFF.

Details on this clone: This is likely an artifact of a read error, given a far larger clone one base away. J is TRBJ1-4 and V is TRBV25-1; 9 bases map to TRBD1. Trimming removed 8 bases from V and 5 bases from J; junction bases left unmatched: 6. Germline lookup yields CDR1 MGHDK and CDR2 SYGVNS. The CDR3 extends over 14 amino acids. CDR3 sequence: CASCVGTGNEKLFF. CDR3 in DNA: TGTGCCAGCTGTGTCGGGACAGGGAATGAAAAACTGTTTTTT.

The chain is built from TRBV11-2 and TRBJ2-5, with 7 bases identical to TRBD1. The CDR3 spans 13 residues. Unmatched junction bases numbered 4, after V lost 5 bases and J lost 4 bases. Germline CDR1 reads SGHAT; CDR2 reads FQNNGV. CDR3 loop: CASSRDSRETQYF. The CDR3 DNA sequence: TGTGCCAGCAGCCGGGACAGTCGAGAGACCCAGTACTTC.

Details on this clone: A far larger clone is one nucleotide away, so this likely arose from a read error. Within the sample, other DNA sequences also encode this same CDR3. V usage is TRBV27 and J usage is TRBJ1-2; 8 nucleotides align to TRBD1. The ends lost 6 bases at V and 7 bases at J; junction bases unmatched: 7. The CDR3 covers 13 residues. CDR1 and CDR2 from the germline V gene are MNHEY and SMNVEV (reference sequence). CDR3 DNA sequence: TGTGCCAGCAGACAGGGGGTTGGGCGTGGCTACACCTTC. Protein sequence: CASRQGVGRGYTF.

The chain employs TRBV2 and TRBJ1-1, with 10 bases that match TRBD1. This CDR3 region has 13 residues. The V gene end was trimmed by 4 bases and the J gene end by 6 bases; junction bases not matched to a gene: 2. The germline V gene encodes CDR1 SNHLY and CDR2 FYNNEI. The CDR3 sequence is CASSGDRGAEAFF. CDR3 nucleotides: TGTGCCAGCAGTGGGGACAGGGGAGCTGAAGCTTTCTTT.

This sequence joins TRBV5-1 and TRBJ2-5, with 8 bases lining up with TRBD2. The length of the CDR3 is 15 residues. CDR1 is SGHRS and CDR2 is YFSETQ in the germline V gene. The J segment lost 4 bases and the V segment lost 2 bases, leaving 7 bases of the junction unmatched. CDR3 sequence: CASSLAGDLPETQYF. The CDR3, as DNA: TGCGCCAGCAGCTTAGCGGGAGACCTCCCAGAGACCCAGTACTTC.

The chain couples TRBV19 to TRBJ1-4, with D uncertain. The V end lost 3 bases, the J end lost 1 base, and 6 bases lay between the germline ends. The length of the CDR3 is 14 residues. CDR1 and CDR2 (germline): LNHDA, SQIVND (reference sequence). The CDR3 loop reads CASSIYETNEKLFF. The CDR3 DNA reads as TGTGCCAGTAGTATCTATGAAACTAATGAAAAACTGTTTTTT. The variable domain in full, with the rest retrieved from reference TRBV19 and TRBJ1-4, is DGGITQSPKYLFRKEGQNVTLSCEQNLNHDAMYWYRQDPGQGLRLIYYSQIVNDFQKGDIAEGYSVSREKKESFPLTVTSAQKNPTAFYLCASSIYETNEKLFFGSGTQLSVL.

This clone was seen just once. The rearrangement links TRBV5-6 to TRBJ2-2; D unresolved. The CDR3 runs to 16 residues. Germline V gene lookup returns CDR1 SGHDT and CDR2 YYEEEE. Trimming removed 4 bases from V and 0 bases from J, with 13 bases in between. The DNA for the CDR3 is TGTGCCAGCAGCCCGAAACTGGTGGCGAACACCGGGGAGCTGTTTTTT. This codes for CASSPKLVANTGELFF.

Written as DNA, the CDR3 is TGTGCCAGCAGTTTAAGGGTTCGGGAGACCCAGTACTTC. Translation: CASSLRVRETQYF. This chain links TRBV28 with TRBJ2-5; D is undetermined. V lost 2 bases and J lost 5, with 9 bases in between. Germline lookup yields CDR1 MDHEN and CDR2 SYDVKM. The CDR3 runs to 13 residues.

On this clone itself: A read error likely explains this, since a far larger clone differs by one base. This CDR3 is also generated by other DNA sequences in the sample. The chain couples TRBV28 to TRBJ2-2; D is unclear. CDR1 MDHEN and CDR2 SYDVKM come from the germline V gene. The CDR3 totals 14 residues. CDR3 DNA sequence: TGCGCCAGCAGTTTTTTGGGTTACACCGGGGAGCTGTTTTTT. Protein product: CASSFLGYTGELFF.

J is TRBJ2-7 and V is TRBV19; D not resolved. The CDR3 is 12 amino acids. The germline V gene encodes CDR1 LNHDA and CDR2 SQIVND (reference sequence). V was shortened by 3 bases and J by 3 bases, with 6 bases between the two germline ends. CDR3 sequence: CASSMGSYEQYF. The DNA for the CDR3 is TGTGCCAGTAGTATGGGCAGCTACGAGCAGTACTTC.

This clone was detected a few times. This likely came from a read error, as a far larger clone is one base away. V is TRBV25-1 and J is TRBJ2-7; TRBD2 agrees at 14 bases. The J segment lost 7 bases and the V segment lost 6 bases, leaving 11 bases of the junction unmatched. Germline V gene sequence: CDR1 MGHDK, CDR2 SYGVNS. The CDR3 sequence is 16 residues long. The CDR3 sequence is CASRLGTSGSQGEQYF. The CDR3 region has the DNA TGTGCCAGCAGATTAGGGACTAGCGGGAGTCAAGGTGAGCAGTACTTC.

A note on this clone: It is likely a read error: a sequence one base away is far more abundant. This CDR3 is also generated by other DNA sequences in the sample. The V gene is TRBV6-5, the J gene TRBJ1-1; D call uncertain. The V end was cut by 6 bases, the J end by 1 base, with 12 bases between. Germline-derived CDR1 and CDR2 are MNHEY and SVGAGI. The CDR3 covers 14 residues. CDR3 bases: TGTGCCAGCAGGCCCGGTACAAGGAACACTGAAGCTTTCTTT. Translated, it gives CASRPGTRNTEAFF.

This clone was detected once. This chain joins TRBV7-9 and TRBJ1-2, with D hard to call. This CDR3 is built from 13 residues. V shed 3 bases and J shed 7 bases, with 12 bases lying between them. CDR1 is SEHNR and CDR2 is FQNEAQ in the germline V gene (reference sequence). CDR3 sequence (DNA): TGTGCCAGCAGCTTTTTAAGTAGTGCTGGCTACACCTTC. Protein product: CASSFLSSAGYTF.

The CDR3: CAWSPGRLGRRGRLREPQHF. The CDR3 DNA reads as TGTGCCTGGAGTCCCGGGAGATTAGGGCGAAGGGGCCGGCTTAGGGAGCCCCAGCATTTT. V is TRBV30 and J is TRBJ1-5, with D maybe TRBD1 (5 bases). Trimming took 2 bases from V and 8 from J, leaving 34 bases between them. CDR1 is GTSNPN and CDR2 is SVGIG in the germline V gene (reference sequence). There are 20 residues in the CDR3.